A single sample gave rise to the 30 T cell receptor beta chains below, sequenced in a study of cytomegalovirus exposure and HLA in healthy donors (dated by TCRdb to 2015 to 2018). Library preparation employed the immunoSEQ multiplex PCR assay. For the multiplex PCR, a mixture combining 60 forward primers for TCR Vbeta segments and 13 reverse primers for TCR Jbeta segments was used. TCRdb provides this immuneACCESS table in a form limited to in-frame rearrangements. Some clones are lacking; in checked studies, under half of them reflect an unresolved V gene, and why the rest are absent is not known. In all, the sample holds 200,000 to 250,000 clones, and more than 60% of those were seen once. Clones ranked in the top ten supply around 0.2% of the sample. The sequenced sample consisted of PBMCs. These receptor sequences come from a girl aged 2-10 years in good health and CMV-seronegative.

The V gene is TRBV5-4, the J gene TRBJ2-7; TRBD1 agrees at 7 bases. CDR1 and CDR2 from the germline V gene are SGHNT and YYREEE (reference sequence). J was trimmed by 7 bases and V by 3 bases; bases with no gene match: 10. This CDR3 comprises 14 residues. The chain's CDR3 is CASSSGTALEEQYF. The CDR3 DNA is TGTGCCAGCAGCTCCGGGACAGCTCTTGAGGAGCAGTACTTC.

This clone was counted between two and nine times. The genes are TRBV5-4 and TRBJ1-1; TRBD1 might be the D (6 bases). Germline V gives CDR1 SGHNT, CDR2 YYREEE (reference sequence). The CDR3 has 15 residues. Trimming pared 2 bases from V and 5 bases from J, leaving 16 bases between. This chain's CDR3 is CASSLRGGAETEAFF. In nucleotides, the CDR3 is TGTGCCAGCAGCTTAAGAGGGGGGGCAGAGACTGAAGCTTTCTTT. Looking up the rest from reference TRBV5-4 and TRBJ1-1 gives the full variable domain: ETGVTQSPTHLIKTRGQQVTLRCSSQSGHNTVSWYQQALGQGPQFIFQYYREEENGRGNFPPRFSGLQFPNYSSELNVNALELDDSALYLCASSLRGGAETEAFFGQGTRLTVV.

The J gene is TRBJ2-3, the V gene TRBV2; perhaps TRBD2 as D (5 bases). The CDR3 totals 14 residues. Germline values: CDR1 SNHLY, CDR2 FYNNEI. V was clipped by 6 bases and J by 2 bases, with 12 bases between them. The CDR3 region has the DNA TGTGCCAGCAGCGTAAGCGGTCTCACAGATACGCAGTATTTT. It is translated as CASSVSGLTDTQYF.

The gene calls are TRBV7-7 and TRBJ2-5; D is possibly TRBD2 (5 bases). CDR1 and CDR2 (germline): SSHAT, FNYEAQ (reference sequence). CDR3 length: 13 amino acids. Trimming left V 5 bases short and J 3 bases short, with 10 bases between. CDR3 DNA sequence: TGTGCCAGCAGCCCGGGGTGGGAAGAGACCCAGTACTTC. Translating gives CASSPGWEETQYF.

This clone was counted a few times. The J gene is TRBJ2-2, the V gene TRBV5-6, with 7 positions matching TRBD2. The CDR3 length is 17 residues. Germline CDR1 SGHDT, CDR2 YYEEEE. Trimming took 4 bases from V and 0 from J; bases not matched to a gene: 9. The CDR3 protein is CASSRPPGLANTGELFF. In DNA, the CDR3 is TGTGCCAGCAGCCGACCACCCGGACTAGCGAACACCGGGGAGCTGTTTTTT.

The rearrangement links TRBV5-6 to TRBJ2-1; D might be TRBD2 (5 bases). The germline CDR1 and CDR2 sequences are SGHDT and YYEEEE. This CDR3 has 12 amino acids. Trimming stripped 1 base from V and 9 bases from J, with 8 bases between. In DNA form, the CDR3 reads TGTGCCAGCAGCTTGATACGGGGTGAGCAGTTCTTC. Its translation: CASSLIRGEQFF.

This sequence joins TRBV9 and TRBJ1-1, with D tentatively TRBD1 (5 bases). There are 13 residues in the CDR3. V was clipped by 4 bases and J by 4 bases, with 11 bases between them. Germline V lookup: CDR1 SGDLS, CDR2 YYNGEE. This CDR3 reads CASSRGGLTEAFF. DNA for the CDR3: TGTGCCAGCAGCCGGGGGGGTCTCACTGAAGCTTTCTTT.

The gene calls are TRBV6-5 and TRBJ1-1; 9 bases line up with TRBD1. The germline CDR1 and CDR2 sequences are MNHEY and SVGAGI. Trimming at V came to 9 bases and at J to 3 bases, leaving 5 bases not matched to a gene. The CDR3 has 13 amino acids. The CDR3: CASNRGRDTEAFF. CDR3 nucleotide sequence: TGTGCCAGTAACAGGGGGCGCGACACTGAAGCTTTCTTT.

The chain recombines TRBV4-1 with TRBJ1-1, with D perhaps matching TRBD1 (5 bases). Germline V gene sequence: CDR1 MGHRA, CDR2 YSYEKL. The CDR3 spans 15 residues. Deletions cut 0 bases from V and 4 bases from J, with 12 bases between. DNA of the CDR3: TGCGCCAGCAGCCAAGAAGTACAGGTGGTCACTGAAGCTTTCTTT. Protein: CASSQEVQVVTEAFF.

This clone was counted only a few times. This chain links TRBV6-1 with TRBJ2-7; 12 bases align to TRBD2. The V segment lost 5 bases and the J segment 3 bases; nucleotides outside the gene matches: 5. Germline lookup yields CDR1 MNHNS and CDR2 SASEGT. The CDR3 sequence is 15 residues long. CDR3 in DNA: TGTGCCAGCAGTCAGCTAGCGGGAGGGGGCTACGAGCAGTACTTC. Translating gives CASSQLAGGGYEQYF.

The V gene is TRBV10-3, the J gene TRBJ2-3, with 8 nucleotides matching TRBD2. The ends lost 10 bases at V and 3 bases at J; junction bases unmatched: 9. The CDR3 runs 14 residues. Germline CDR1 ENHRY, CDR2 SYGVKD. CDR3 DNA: TGTGCCACAAGCGGGAGAAGGGAAACAGATACGCAGTATTTT. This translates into CATSGRRETDTQYF.

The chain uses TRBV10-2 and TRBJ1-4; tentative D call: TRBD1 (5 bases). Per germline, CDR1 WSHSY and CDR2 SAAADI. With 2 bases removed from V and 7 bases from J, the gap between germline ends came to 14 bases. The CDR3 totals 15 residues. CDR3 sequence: CASSERGEEGEKLFF. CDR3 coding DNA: TGCGCCAGCAGTGAGAGAGGGGAGGAGGGTGAAAAACTGTTTTTT.

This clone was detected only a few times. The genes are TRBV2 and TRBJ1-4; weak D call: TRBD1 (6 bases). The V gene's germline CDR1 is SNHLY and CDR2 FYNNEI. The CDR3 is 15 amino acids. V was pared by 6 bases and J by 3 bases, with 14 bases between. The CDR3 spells CASRDLGQPNEKLFF. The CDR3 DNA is TGTGCCAGCAGGGACCTTGGACAGCCTAATGAAAAACTGTTTTTT.

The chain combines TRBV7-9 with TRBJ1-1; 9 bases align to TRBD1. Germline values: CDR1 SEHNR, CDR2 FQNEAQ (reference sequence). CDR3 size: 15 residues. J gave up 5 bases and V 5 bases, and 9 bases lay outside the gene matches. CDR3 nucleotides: TGTGCCAGCAGCCAGGGACAGGGATCAAGGACTGAAGCTTTCTTT. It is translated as CASSQGQGSRTEAFF. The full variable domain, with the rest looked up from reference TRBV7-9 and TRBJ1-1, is DTGVSQNPRHKITKRGQNVTFRCDPISEHNRLYWYRQTLGQGPEFLTYFQNEAQLEKSRLLSDRFSAERPKGSFSTLEIQRTEQGDSAMYLCASSQGQGSRTEAFFGQGTRLTVV.

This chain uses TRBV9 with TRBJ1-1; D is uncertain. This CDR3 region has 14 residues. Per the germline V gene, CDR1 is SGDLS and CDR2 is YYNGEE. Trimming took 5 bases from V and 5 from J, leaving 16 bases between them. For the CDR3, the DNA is TGTGCCAGCAGAGTGACACAGTCGAAAACTGAAGCTTTCTTT. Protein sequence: CASRVTQSKTEAFF.

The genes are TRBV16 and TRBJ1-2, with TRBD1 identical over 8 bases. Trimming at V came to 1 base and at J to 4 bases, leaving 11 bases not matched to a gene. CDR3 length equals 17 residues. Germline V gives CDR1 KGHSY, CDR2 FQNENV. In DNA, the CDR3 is TGTGCCAGCAGCCAATTCCTTACGGACAGGGAGGCCTATGGCTACACCTTC. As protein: CASSQFLTDREAYGYTF.

CDR3 nucleotides: TGTGCCAGCCGAACAGGGAGAAATGAGCAGTTCTTC. This encodes CASRTGRNEQFF. This chain joins TRBV19 and TRBJ2-1; D is possibly TRBD1 (6 bases). V was pared by 9 bases and J by 7 bases, with 13 bases between. This CDR3 has 12 amino acids. Germline assignment: CDR1 LNHDA and CDR2 SQIVND (reference sequence).

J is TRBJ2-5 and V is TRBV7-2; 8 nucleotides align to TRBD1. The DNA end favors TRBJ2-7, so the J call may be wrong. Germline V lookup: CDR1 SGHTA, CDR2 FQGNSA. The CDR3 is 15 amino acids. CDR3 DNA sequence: TGTGCCAGCAGCTCCGAGACAGGGGTTTCCTACGAGCAGTACTTC. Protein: CASSSETGVSYEQYF.

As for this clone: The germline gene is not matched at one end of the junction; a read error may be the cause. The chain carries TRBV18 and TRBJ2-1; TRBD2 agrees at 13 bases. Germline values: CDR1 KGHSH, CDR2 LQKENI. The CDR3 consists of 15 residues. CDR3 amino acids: CASSPLAGGPYEQFF. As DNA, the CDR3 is TGTGCCAGCTCCCCACTAGCGGGAGGGCCGTATGAGCAGTTCTTC.

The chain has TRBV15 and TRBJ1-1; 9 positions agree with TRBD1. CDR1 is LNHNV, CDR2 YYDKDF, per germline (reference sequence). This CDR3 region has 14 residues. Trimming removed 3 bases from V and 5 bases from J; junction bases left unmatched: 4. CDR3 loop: CATSRGTGLTEAFF. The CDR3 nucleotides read TGTGCCACCAGCAGGGGGACAGGGTTGACTGAAGCTTTCTTT.

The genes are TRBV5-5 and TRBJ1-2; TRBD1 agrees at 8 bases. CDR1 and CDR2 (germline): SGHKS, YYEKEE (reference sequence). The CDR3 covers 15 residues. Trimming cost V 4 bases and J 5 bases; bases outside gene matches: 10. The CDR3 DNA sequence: TGTGCCAGCAGCCGCGAGACAGGGGCCAAGTATGGCTACACCTTC. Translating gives CASSRETGAKYGYTF.

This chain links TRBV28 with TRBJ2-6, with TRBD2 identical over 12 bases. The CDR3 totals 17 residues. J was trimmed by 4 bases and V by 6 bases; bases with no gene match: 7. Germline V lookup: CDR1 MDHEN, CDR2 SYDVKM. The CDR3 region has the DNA TGTGCCAGCAGCACTGGACTAGCGGGAACCGGGGCCAACGTCCTGACTTTC. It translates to CASSTGLAGTGANVLTF.

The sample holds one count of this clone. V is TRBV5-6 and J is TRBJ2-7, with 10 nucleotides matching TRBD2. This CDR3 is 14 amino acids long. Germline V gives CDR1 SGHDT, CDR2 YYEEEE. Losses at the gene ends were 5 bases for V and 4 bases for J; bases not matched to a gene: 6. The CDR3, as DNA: TGTGCCAGCAGGCCTAGCGGGGGTACGTACGAGCAGTACTTC. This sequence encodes CASRPSGGTYEQYF.

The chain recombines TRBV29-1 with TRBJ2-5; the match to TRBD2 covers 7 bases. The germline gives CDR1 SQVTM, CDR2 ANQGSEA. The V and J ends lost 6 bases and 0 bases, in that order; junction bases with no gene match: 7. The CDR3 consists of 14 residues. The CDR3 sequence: CSVRRREYQETQYF. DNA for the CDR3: TGCAGCGTCAGACGGCGGGAGTACCAAGAGACCCAGTACTTC.

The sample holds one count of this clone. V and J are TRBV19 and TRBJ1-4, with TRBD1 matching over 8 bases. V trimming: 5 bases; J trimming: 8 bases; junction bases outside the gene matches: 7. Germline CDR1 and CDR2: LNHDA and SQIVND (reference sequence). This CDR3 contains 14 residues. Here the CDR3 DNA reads TGTGCCAGTAGTGCGGACAGGGCGGGCGAAAAACTGTTTTTT. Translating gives CASSADRAGEKLFF.

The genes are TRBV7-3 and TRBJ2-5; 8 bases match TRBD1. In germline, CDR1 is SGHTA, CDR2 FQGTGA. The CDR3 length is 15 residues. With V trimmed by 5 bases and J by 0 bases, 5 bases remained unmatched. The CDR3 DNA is TGTGCCAGCAGCCCGACAGGGGTCAACCAAGAGACCCAGTACTTC. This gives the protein CASSPTGVNQETQYF.

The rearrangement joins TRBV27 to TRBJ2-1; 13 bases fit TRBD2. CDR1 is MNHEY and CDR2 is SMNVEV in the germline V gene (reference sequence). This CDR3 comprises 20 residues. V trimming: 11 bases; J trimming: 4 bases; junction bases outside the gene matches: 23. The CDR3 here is CAPTTSDGTSGIKSYNEQFF. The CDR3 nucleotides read TGTGCCCCCACCACTAGTGACGGGACTAGCGGGATAAAGTCGTACAATGAGCAGTTCTTC.

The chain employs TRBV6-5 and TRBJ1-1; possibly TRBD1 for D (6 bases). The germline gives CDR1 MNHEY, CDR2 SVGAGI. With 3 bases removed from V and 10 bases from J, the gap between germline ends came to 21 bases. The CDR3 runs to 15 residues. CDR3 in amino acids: CASSYGGARGLLAFF. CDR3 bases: TGTGCCAGCAGTTATGGGGGGGCGCGTGGGCTTTTAGCTTTCTTT.

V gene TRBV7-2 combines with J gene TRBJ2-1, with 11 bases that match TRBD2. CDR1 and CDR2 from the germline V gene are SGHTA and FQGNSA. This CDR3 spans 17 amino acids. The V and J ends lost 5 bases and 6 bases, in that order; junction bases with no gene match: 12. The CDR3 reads CASSTVGLADYSNEQFF. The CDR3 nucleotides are TGTGCCAGCAGCACCGTGGGACTAGCGGACTATAGCAATGAGCAGTTCTTC.

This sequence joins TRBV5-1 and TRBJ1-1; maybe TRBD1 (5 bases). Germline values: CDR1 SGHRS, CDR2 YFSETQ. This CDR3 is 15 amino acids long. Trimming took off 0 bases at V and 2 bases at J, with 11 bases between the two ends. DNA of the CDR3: TGCGCCAGCAGCTTGGAGTGGACATCAAACACTGAAGCTTTCTTT. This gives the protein CASSLEWTSNTEAFF.